These 2 T cell receptor beta chains came from one sample sequenced in a study of vaccination and CD4 T cells after COVID-19 (dated by TCRdb to about 2022). Their antigens are not known. Library construction relied on PCR. Data came from an Illumina iSeq 100. TCR sequencing of DNA from cultured CD4+ T cells used the Oncomine TCR Beta short-read assay at the Johns Hopkins FTIC core. TCRdb cleaned the public reads at Q25 with fastp, built clones with MiXCR and kept in-frame beta chains. Entries are consolidated by CDR3 protein sequence, retaining the most common genes and DNA. The sample data list fewer than 20,000 distinct CDR3 sequences, and roughly 47% of these were observed just once. The ten largest clones represent roughly 3.5% of the sample. The treatment or condition tag for this specimen amounts to: roughly 10-day PBMC culture with coronavirus spike peptide pools or control peptides (ViraFEST assay).

Sequencing was carried out using CD4+ T cells from blood, cultured in vitro. These receptors were taken from a human donor who had recovered from COVID-19.

V gene TRBV28 combines with J gene TRBJ2-3; D gene unclear. There are 15 residues in the CDR3. The germline gives CDR1 MDHEN, CDR2 SYDVKM. With 5 bases removed from V and 6 bases from J, the gap between germline ends came to 18 bases. CDR3 residues: CASSDTGQSVDTQYF. Written as DNA, the CDR3 is TGTGCCAGCAGTGACACGGGCCAGTCAGTGGATACGCAGTATTTT. The variable domain in full, completed from reference TRBV28 and TRBJ2-3, reads DVKVTQSSRYLVKRTGEKVFLECVQDMDHENMFWYRQDPGLGLRLIYFSYDVKMKEKGDIPEGYSVSREKKERFSLILESASTNQTSMYLCASSDTGQSVDTQYFGPGTRLTVL.

In this sample, this clonotype turned up a few times. The chain recombines TRBV15 with TRBJ1-6; D is perhaps TRBD1 (6 bases). Trimming shortened V by 0 bases and J by 10 bases, and 13 bases separated the two germline ends. This CDR3 contains 15 residues. Germline CDR1 is LNHNV and CDR2 is YYDKDF (reference sequence). The CDR3 spells CATSRDPGGRSPLHF. CDR3 nucleotide sequence: TGTGCCACCAGCAGAGATCCTGGGGGCCGCTCACCCCTCCACTTT.